This T cell receptor (beta chain) was identified during a study of sequential checkpoint blockade in melanoma. Study details: First-line arms were nivolumab then ipilimumab, or the reverse, randomized 1:1. Maintenance nivolumab came after either treatment sequence.

The treatment here: randomized to nivolumab then ipilimumab (arm A) or the reverse (arm B). DNA-damaging chemotherapy had not been given to any patient beforehand. Sorted cells were live CD3+CD8+, lacking CD19 and CD56, from PBMCs. This clone occurred a few times. The V gene's germline CDR1 is WSHSY and CDR2 SAAADI. CDR3 length equals 13 residues. V lost 5 bases and J 3 bases, leaving 11 bases between the germline ends. Clones were sequenced by immunoSEQ multiplex PCR, and TCRdb holds only the in-frame ones, with some missing. Here the sample spans 35,000 to 40,000 clones, roughly 85% being singletons.

The rearrangement joins TRBV10-2 to TRBJ2-7; no clear D gene. The sequences come from CD8+ T cells sorted from blood (inferred from file names), collected from a patient given nivolumab and ipilimumab in sequence. This TCR was sampled from a human donor with melanoma. DNA of the CDR3: TGCGCCAGCAGTACCCCAGGAGACTACGAGCAGTACGTC. Its protein is CASSTPGDYEQYV.